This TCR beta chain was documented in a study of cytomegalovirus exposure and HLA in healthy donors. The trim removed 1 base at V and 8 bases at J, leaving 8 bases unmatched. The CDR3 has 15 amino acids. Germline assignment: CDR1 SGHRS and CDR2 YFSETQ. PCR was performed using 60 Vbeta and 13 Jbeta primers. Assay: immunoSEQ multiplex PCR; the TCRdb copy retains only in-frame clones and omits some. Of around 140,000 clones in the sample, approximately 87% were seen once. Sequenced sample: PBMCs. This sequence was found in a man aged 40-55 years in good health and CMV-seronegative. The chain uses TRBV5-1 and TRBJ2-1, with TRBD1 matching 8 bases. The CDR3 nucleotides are TGCGCCAGCAGCTTGACACGCACAGGGGGGCATGAGCAGTTCTTC. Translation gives CASSLTRTGGHEQFF.